The subject of this entry is one T cell receptor beta chain. Its antigen is undetermined. Other DNA sequences in this sample translate to the same CDR3. Investigators isolated RNA and reverse transcribed it into cDNA to act as the sequencing template. Measured with immunoSEQ multiplex PCR; TCRdb has only the in-frame clones, and not every one. Among roughly 250,000 clones listed, roughly two thirds were seen once. The data belong to a study of CD8+ T cells in alopecia areata. Whole-study context: Treatment ran 6 to 18 months, with 6 months of follow-up afterward.

The V end lost 3 bases, the J end lost 4 bases, and 2 bases lay between the germline ends. Germline CDR1 SGDLS, CDR2 YYNGEE. This CDR3 contains 11 residues. Study-wide findings and caveats: Lesional tissue from the scalp (especially in alopecia totalis/universalis) showed higher clonality than normal scalp. Mouse data revealed clearer TCR sharing than patient data did, a gap possibly tied to HLA.

Samples from alopecia areata patients were lesional scalp punch biopsies and peripheral blood. The sample was CD4+ T cells sorted from blood, taken at week 0. This receptor was taken from a human donor with alopecia areata. The chain carries TRBV9 and TRBJ2-1; D remains unclear. This CDR3 reads CASSGYNEQFF. CDR3 in DNA: TGTGCCAGCAGCGGTTACAATGAGCAGTTCTTC.